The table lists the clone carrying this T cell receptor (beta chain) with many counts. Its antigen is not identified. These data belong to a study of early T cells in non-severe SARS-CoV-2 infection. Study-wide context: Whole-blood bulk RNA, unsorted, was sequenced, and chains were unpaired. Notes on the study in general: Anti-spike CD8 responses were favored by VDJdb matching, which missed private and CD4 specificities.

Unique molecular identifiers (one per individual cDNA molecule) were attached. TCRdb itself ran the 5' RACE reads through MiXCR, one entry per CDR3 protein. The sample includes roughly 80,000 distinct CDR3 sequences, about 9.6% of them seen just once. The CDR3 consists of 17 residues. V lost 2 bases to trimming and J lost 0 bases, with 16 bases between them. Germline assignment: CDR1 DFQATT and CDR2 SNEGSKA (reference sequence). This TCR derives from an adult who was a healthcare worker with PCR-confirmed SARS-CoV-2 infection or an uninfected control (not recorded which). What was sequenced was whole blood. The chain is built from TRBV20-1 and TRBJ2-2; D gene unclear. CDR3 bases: TGCAGTGCTAGATTACTTGTAGGGCAATCGAACACCGGGGAGCTGTTTTTT. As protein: CSARLLVGQSNTGELFF.